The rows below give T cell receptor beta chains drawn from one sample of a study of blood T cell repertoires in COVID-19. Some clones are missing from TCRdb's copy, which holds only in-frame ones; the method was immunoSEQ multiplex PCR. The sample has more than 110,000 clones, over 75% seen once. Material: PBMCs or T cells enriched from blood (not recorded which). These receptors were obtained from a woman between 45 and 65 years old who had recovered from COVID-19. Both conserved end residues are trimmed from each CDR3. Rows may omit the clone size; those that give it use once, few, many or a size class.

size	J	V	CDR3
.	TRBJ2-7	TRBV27	ASSLFGAGSRSYEQY
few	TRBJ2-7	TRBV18	ASSPRQGYEQY
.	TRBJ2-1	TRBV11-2	ASSLDLASGRAGYEQF
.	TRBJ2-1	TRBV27	ASSRLAGLNEQF
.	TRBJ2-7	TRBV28	ASSAGTSGWGGEQY
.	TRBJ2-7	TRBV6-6	ASSLEDPIGEQY
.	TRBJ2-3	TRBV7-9	ASSLQSGLTTDTQY
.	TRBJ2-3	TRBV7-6	ASSFRQGADTQY
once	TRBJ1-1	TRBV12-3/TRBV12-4	ASSFGQTTEAF
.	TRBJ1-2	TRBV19	ASSMVRGPDGYT
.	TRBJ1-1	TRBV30	AWSRGDKGRTEAF
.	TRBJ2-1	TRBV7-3	ASSRGLANYEQF
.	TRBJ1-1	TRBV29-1	SVGFGRGSYTEAF
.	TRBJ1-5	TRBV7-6	ASSVGAGGNQPQH
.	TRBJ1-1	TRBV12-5	ASGLEGATEAF
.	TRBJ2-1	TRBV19	ASSDGQALYNEQF
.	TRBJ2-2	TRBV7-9	ASSLRGRTTGELF
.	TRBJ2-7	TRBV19	ASSIASDSYEQY
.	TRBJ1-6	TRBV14	ASSQGGNNSPLH
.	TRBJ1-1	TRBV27	ASSPWEGMNTEAF
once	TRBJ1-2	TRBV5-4	ASSPLGLNYGYT
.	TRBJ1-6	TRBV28	ASTPGWGQGISPLH
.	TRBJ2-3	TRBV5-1	ASSGGGLAGDLTDTQY
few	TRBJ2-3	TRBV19	ASSPGTGAGDTQY
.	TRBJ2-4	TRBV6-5	ASSPNSGSINIQY
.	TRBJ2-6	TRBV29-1	SVAIRGFTGANVLT
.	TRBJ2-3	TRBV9	ASSGGQGMHTQY